This is a list of T cell receptor beta chains from one sample in a study of T cell responses to AZD1222 COVID-19 vaccine. Some clones are missing from TCRdb's copy, which holds only in-frame ones; the method was immunoSEQ multiplex PCR. Of some 97,000 clones listed, around 87% are singletons. The specimen comprised peripheral blood, sampled on day 0 of MenACWY control vaccination. These receptor sequences come from an adult in good health. Both conserved end residues are part of each CDR3. D genes are given only for firm matches. Clone size is stated in some rows and not others, as once, few, many or a class when expanded.

d_gene	j_gene	v_gene	abundance	CDR3aa	CDR3nt
-	TRBJ2-6	TRBV4-2	-	CASSQDRVRWLGANVLTF	TGTGCCAGCAGCCAAGATAGGGTCAGGTGGCTCGGGGCCAACGTCCTGACTTTC
-	TRBJ2-1	TRBV2	-	CASLGPSGDEQFF	TGTGCCAGCCTCGGACCCTCTGGCGATGAGCAGTTCTTC
-	TRBJ1-6	TRBV6-5	-	CASSYSPGDSPLHF	TGTGCCAGCAGTTACTCTCCAGGAGATTCACCCCTCCACTTT
-	TRBJ1-5	TRBV6-1	once	CASSEKFGRNQPQHF	TGTGCCAGCAGTGAAAAATTCGGGCGCAATCAGCCCCAGCATTTT
-	TRBJ2-1	TRBV27	-	CASSSMNLATNEQFF	TGTGCCAGCAGTTCAATGAACCTAGCCACCAATGAGCAGTTCTTC
-	TRBJ2-2	TRBV2	-	CASSEDRPGELFF	TGTGCCAGCAGTGAAGACCGGCCCGGGGAGCTGTTTTTT
TRBD1	TRBJ1-4	TRBV29-1	-	CSVAGTGFEKLFF	TGCAGCGTTGCGGGGACAGGGTTCGAAAAACTGTTTTTT
-	TRBJ2-2	TRBV25-1	-	CASSGVNTGELFF	TGTGCCAGTTCCGGGGTCAATACCGGGGAGCTGTTTTTT
-	TRBJ2-3	TRBV12-3/TRBV12-4	-	CASSLVTDTQYF	TGTGCCAGCAGTTTAGTGACAGATACGCAGTATTTT
TRBD2	TRBJ2-7	TRBV28	-	CASSWGGYEQYF	TGTGCCAGCAGTTGGGGAGGGTACGAGCAGTACTTC
-	TRBJ1-4	TRBV2	-	CASGFRLPNEKLFF	TGTGCCAGCGGATTTCGACTTCCTAATGAAAAACTGTTTTTT
-	TRBJ1-4	TRBV4-1	-	CASSPRAPGTPDEKLFF	TGCGCCAGCAGCCCAAGGGCCCCCGGGACACCTGATGAAAAACTGTTTTTT
TRBD1	TRBJ1-5	TRBV7-2	-	CASSFTGGLNQPQHF	TGTGCCAGCAGCTTTACAGGGGGGCTAAATCAGCCCCAGCATTTT
TRBD2	TRBJ2-1	TRBV6-2/TRBV6-3	-	CASSYLGGRVAVRRCNEQFF	TGTGCCAGCAGTTACTTGGGAGGGCGCGTAGCGGTACGGCGGTGCAATGAGCAGTTCTTC
-	TRBJ1-2	TRBV18	-	CASSPGTGRSYGYTF	TGTGCCAGCTCACCAGGGACGGGGCGCAGCTATGGCTACACCTTC
TRBD1	TRBJ2-2	TRBV3-1/TRBV3-2	once	CASSQDRDTGELFF	TGTGCCAGCAGCCAGGACAGGGACACCGGGGAGCTGTTTTTT
-	TRBJ1-2	TRBV19	-	CASSIDRGANYGYTF	TGTGCCAGTAGTATAGATCGGGGGGCGAACTATGGCTACACCTTC
-	TRBJ1-5	TRBV7-9	once	CASSSLTGPQPQHF	TGTGCCAGCAGCTCTCTGACAGGCCCCCAGCCCCAGCATTTT
-	TRBJ1-1	TRBV29-1	-	CSVESTVNTEAFF	TGCAGCGTAGAGTCTACAGTGAACACTGAAGCTTTCTTT
TRBD1	TRBJ2-3	TRBV5-1	-	CASSSGTGDTDTQYF	TGCGCCAGCAGCTCAGGGACAGGGGACACAGATACGCAGTATTTT
TRBD2	TRBJ2-5	TRBV12-3/TRBV12-4	few	CASGTSGGETQYF	TGTGCCAGCGGGACTAGCGGGGGGGAGACCCAGTACTTC
-	TRBJ2-1	TRBV4-1	-	CASSHPLRGDNEQFF	TGCGCCAGCAGCCACCCCCTTAGGGGGGACAATGAGCAGTTCTTC
-	TRBJ2-3	TRBV6-2/TRBV6-3	once	CASSYPASTDTQYF	TGTGCCAGCAGTTACCCTGCTAGCACAGATACGCAGTATTTT
-	TRBJ1-2	TRBV7-3	-	CASSSGFGYGYTF	TGTGCCAGCAGCTCCGGGTTCGGCTATGGCTACACCTTC
TRBD2	TRBJ2-1	TRBV18	-	CASSRSVLAGVTYNEQFF	TGTGCCAGCTCACGATCAGTTCTAGCGGGAGTGACCTACAATGAGCAGTTCTTC
-	TRBJ2-2	TRBV29-1	-	CSVATANTGELFF	TGCAGCGTAGCGACAGCGAACACCGGGGAGCTGTTTTTT